A single sample gave rise to the 23 T cell receptor beta chains below, sequenced in a study of cytomegalovirus exposure and HLA in healthy donors (dated by TCRdb to about 2017). Library preparation employed the immunoSEQ multiplex PCR assay. In TCRdb, the immuneACCESS table is reduced to in-frame sequences with V and J assigned. These tables do not hold every clone; where another copy was compared, an unresolved V gene accounts for under half, and the others remain unexplained. The sample data list approximately 220,000 clones, and about 83% of these were observed just once. The top ten clonotypes cover less than 3% of the sample. The sample was PBMCs. The receptors shown here come from a man between 18 and 35 years old in good health and CMV-seronegative.

This chain joins TRBV4-1 and TRBJ2-1, with 8 bases fitting TRBD2. The CDR3 spans 16 residues. After removal of 7 bases from V and 3 bases from J, the junction contained 11 bases not matched to a gene. Germline CDR1 and CDR2: MGHRA and YSYEKL. CDR3 in amino acids: CASTATPGTSYNEQFF. The CDR3, as DNA: TGCGCCAGCACCGCAACGCCTGGGACTAGCTACAATGAGCAGTTCTTC.

The gene calls are TRBV5-6 and TRBJ1-5, with D tentatively TRBD1 (5 bases). Trimming took off 1 base at V and 5 bases at J, with 10 bases between the two ends. The CDR3 spans 14 residues. CDR1 is SGHDT, CDR2 YYEEEE, per germline. This chain's CDR3 is CASSLTQGYQPQHF. The DNA for the CDR3 is TGTGCCAGCAGCTTGACGCAGGGATATCAGCCCCAGCATTTT. The full variable domain, completed using reference TRBV5-6 and TRBJ1-5, is DAGVTQSPTHLIKTRGQQVTLRCSPKSGHDTVSWYQQALGQGPQFIFQYYEEEERQRGNFPDRFSGHQFPNYSSELNVNALLLGDSALYLCASSLTQGYQPQHFGDGTRLSIL.

V gene TRBV27 combines with J gene TRBJ2-1; 8 bases map to TRBD1. The CDR3 consists of 13 residues. Per germline, CDR1 MNHEY and CDR2 SMNVEV (reference sequence). The V segment lost 6 bases and the J segment 7 bases; nucleotides outside the gene matches: 5. The CDR3 nucleotides are TGTGCCAGCAGCTCGGACAGGGCGAATGAGCAGTTCTTC. It translates to CASSSDRANEQFF.

This sequence joins TRBV5-1 and TRBJ2-1; TRBD2 aligns across 9 bases. Germline-derived CDR1 and CDR2 are SGHRS and YFSETQ. Trimming cost V 1 base and J 0 bases; bases outside gene matches: 5. The CDR3 has 17 amino acids. The CDR3 DNA follows: TGCGCCAGCAGCTTGCGACTAGCGGTGAGCTCCTACAATGAGCAGTTCTTC. Translating it yields CASSLRLAVSSYNEQFF.

This sequence joins TRBV9 and TRBJ2-1; the match to TRBD2 covers 11 bases. The CDR3 spans 17 residues. The germline gives CDR1 SGDLS, CDR2 YYNGEE. J was trimmed by 5 bases and V by 3 bases; bases with no gene match: 10. The CDR3 DNA reads as TGTGCCAGCAGCGCGCGCTTAGCGGGAGGGCCCCACAATGAGCAGTTCTTC. This sequence encodes CASSARLAGGPHNEQFF.

The J gene is TRBJ1-2, the V gene TRBV6-5, with 7 nucleotides matching TRBD1. Per germline, CDR1 MNHEY and CDR2 SVGAGI. J gave up 5 bases and V 5 bases, and 8 bases lay outside the gene matches. The CDR3 spans 14 residues. The CDR3 is CASSLKGGQYGYTF. The CDR3 nucleotides read TGTGCCAGCAGTCTAAAAGGGGGACAGTATGGCTACACCTTC.

The chain combines TRBV19 with TRBJ1-2; D not certain. Germline values: CDR1 LNHDA, CDR2 SQIVND (reference sequence). The CDR3 totals 13 residues. The germline V and J ends were trimmed by 3 bases and 0 bases, with 5 bases remaining between them. The CDR3 sequence is CASSIAANYGYTF. CDR3 coding DNA: TGTGCCAGTAGTATTGCAGCTAACTATGGCTACACCTTC.

This clone was counted between two and nine times. The chain joins TRBV7-2 to TRBJ2-7; 7 bases are shared with TRBD1. The CDR3 runs to 14 residues. V dropped 4 bases and J dropped 4; count of bases not matched to a gene: 7. CDR1 is SGHTA and CDR2 is FQGNSA in the germline V gene. CDR3 nucleotide sequence: TGTGCCAGCAGCTCGCAAAGGGGGCCGTACGAGCAGTACTTC. Translation gives CASSSQRGPYEQYF.

The V call is TRBV28, the J call TRBJ1-2; 7 bases are a match to TRBD1. The CDR3 has 13 amino acids. With V trimmed by 8 bases and J by 4 bases, 7 bases remained unmatched. CDR1 MDHEN and CDR2 SYDVKM come from the germline V gene. In nucleotides, the CDR3 is TGTGCCAGCCAACAGGGGTTGGTCTATGGCTACACCTTC. Translating it yields CASQQGLVYGYTF.

This clone was seen once. The chain employs TRBV10-3 and TRBJ2-3; D perhaps matches TRBD1 (7 bases). V dropped 6 bases and J dropped 0 bases, with 13 bases sitting between them. The length of the CDR3 is 15 residues. Germline V gene data show CDR1 as ENHRY and CDR2 as SYGVKD. CDR3 DNA: TGTGCCATCAGGGGGGGACAGTCTAGCACAGATACGCAGTATTTT. Residues: CAIRGGQSSTDTQYF.

This chain uses TRBV19 with TRBJ1-2; maybe TRBD1 (5 bases). The CDR3 loop spans 14 amino acids. V dropped 3 bases and J dropped 2 bases, with 10 bases sitting between them. Per the germline V gene, CDR1 is LNHDA and CDR2 is SQIVND (reference sequence). CDR3 in DNA: TGTGCCAGTAGTATCCTCCAGGGCAACTATGGCTACACCTTC. Amino acid sequence: CASSILQGNYGYTF.

The rearrangement uses TRBV5-1 and TRBJ1-5, with D hard to call. CDR3 length equals 14 residues. V was shortened by 4 bases and J by 5 bases, with 13 bases between the two germline ends. In germline, CDR1 is SGHRS, CDR2 YFSETQ. The CDR3 loop reads CASSPRGDDQPQHF. CDR3 coding DNA: TGCGCCAGCAGCCCGCGGGGTGACGATCAGCCCCAGCATTTT.

This chain joins TRBV28 and TRBJ1-1, with 7 bases identical to TRBD1. Trimming took 6 bases from V and 0 from J; bases not matched to a gene: 10. The CDR3 length is 16 residues. The germline CDR1 and CDR2 sequences are MDHEN and SYDVKM. The CDR3 is CASSPLGQTMNTEAFF. For the CDR3, the DNA is TGTGCCAGCAGCCCCTTGGGACAGACCATGAACACTGAAGCTTTCTTT.

This clone was found a few times. The chain employs TRBV27 and TRBJ2-7; maybe TRBD2 (6 bases). Germline lookup yields CDR1 MNHEY and CDR2 SMNVEV (reference sequence). Trimming left V 5 bases short and J 4 bases short, with 12 bases between. The CDR3 is 13 amino acids. The CDR3 loop reads CASSIGTVYEQYF. CDR3 nucleotides: TGTGCCAGCAGTATCGGGACTGTTTACGAGCAGTACTTC.

This clone turned up a few times. V and J are TRBV7-8 and TRBJ1-5; TRBD1 matches 7 bases. V lost 6 bases, J lost 2 bases, and 4 bases stayed unmatched. CDR3 length: 14 residues. CDR1 is SGHVS, CDR2 FQNEAQ, per germline. The CDR3 sequence: CASSYTGGNQPQHF. CDR3 nucleotides: TGTGCCAGCAGTTATACAGGGGGCAATCAGCCCCAGCATTTT. Complete variable domain (other parts from reference TRBV7-8 and TRBJ1-5): GAGVSQSPRYKVAKRGQDVALRCDPISGHVSLFWYQQALGQGPEFLTYFQNEAQLDKSGLPSDRFFAERPEGSVSTLKIQRTQQEDSAVYLCASSYTGGNQPQHFGDGTRLSIL.

The gene calls are TRBV7-2 and TRBJ2-3, with a weak D call TRBD2 (5 bases). Germline values: CDR1 SGHTA, CDR2 FQGNSA. The V gene lost 1 base and the J gene lost 0 bases, with 11 bases spanning the gap. The CDR3 contains 16 residues. The CDR3 spells CASSLGSGPSTDTQYF. The CDR3 DNA sequence: TGTGCCAGCAGCTTAGGCAGCGGTCCGAGCACAGATACGCAGTATTTT.

The chain uses TRBV7-2 and TRBJ2-7; 9 bases agree with TRBD2. The trim removed 3 bases at V and 0 bases at J, leaving 12 bases unmatched. In germline, CDR1 is SGHTA, CDR2 FQGNSA. The CDR3 runs to 18 residues. CDR3 nucleotide sequence: TGTGCCAGCAGCTTGAGGACCGATAGCGGGGGCCGCTCCTACGAGCAGTACTTC. Residues: CASSLRTDSGGRSYEQYF. Drawing the rest from reference TRBV7-2 and TRBJ2-7, the complete variable domain is GAGVSQSPSNKVTEKGKDVELRCDPISGHTALYWYRQSLGQGLEFLIYFQGNSAPDKSGLPSDRFSAERTGGSVSTLTIQRTQQEDSAVYLCASSLRTDSGGRSYEQYFGPGTRLTVT.

This chain connects TRBV5-1 to TRBJ2-7; possible D gene TRBD2, 5 bases. The CDR3 is 14 amino acids. Germline CDR1 SGHRS, CDR2 YFSETQ. V was clipped by 0 bases and J by 5 bases, with 12 bases between them. The CDR3 DNA is TGCGCCAGCAGCTTGGTTGGAGGTCACAACGAGCAGTACTTC. It yields the protein CASSLVGGHNEQYF. The variable domain in full, with the rest retrieved from reference TRBV5-1 and TRBJ2-7, is KAGVTQTPRYLIKTRGQQVTLSCSPISGHRSVSWYQQTPGQGLQFLFEYFSETQRNKGNFPGRFSGRQFSNSRSEMNVSTLELGDSALYLCASSLVGGHNEQYFGPGTRLTVT.

The chain combines TRBV28 with TRBJ1-3; 7 bases match TRBD1. J gave up 2 bases and V 4 bases, and 5 bases lay outside the gene matches. The germline CDR1 and CDR2 sequences are MDHEN and SYDVKM. The CDR3 is made up of 15 amino acids. The CDR3 loop is CASSYGTVAGNTIYF. As DNA, the CDR3 is TGTGCCAGCAGTTACGGGACAGTGGCTGGAAACACCATATATTTT.

CDR3 sequence: CASSTGDRAFSHEQYF. CDR3 sequence (DNA): TGTGCCAGCAGTACCGGGGACAGGGCATTCTCTCACGAGCAGTACTTC. The V and J genes are TRBV2 and TRBJ2-7; 9 bases agree with TRBD1. The V segment lost 5 bases and the J segment 5 bases; nucleotides outside the gene matches: 13. The CDR3 runs 16 residues. From germline, CDR1 is SNHLY and CDR2 FYNNEI. Supplemented by reference TRBV2 and TRBJ2-7, the full variable domain reads EPEVTQTPSHQVTQMGQEVILRCVPISNHLYFYWYRQILGQKVEFLVSFYNNEISEKSEIFDDQFSVERPDGSNFTLKIRSTKLEDSAMYFCASSTGDRAFSHEQYFGPGTRLTVT.

A single count supports this clone. The rearrangement joins TRBV13 to TRBJ2-5; no definite D call. CDR1 and CDR2 from the germline V gene are PRHDT and FYEKMQ (reference sequence). Deletions cut 3 bases from V and 5 bases from J, with 4 bases between. The CDR3 extends over 11 amino acids. CDR3: CASSFGETQYF. DNA of the CDR3: TGTGCCAGCAGCTTCGGTGAGACCCAGTACTTC.

The chain employs TRBV6-4 and TRBJ1-1; 7 bases align to TRBD1. With V trimmed by 4 bases and J by 5 bases, 13 bases remained unmatched. Germline V gene sequence: CDR1 MRHNA, CDR2 SNTAGT. The CDR3 sequence is 16 residues long. CDR3 nucleotide sequence: TGTGCCAGCAGTGCCCCGGACAGGTCATGGTTAACTGAAGCTTTCTTT. It translates to CASSAPDRSWLTEAFF.

The rearrangement joins TRBV4-2 to TRBJ2-1; D perhaps matches TRBD2 (7 bases). Trimming pared 0 bases from V and 12 bases from J, leaving 18 bases between. Germline V lookup: CDR1 LGHNA, CDR2 YNFKEQ. The CDR3 is 15 residues long. CDR3 sequence: CASSQELGGALGQFF. The CDR3, as DNA: TGTGCCAGCAGCCAAGAGTTGGGGGGGGCTTTAGGGCAGTTCTTC.